This T cell receptor beta chain was sequenced during a study of shared clonotypes between healthy human individuals. The study, taken as a whole, reports: Compared with clonotypes that all four donors shared, non-shared clonotypes had lower generation probabilities.

As regards this clone: Its antigen is as yet unknown.

Both subsets, CD45RA+ naive and CD45RA-negative memory, were split from the CD4+ cells. In replicate PCRs of sorted subsets, 150 to 200 ng DNA, about 30,000 T cell genomes, was used. The table came from immunoSEQ multiplex PCR; TCRdb's copy has only in-frame clones and leaves some out. The sample shows around 1.1 million clones, approximately 80% of them seen only once. CDR3 length equals 16 residues. CDR1 is LNHDA, CDR2 SQIVND, per germline (reference sequence). J lost 4 bases, V lost 3 bases, and 10 bases had no gene match. The TCR was taken from a man aged 18 to 30 in good health. Some clones in this sample may be carry-over from other donors' samples. The J gene is TRBJ2-3, the V gene TRBV19, with 7 bases that match TRBD2. The sequencing input was memory CD4+ T cells from PBMCs. Described subset: CD45RA-negative fraction. The CDR3 bases are TGTGCCAGTAGTATTTCATGGGCGGGAGTCGCAGATACGCAGTATTTT. It encodes CASSISWAGVADTQYF.